This T cell receptor (beta chain) was sequenced in a study of blood T cell repertoires in COVID-19. In assigning cohorts, the study relied on participant-reported clinical history. The CDR3 covers 16 residues. Looked up from germline, CDR1 is LNHDA and CDR2 is SQIVND (reference sequence). The ends were cut back, 7 bases at V and 0 bases at J, with 16 bases in the middle. The data were produced by immunoSEQ multiplex PCR, yet TCRdb's version contains in-frame clones alone and is incomplete. The sample holds roughly 270,000 clones, around 80% seen once. The V call is TRBV19, the J call TRBJ1-3, with a possible D match to TRBD1 (5 bases). Sequencing used PBMCs or T cells enriched from blood (not recorded which). This sequence originates from a man aged 35 to 55 who had been exposed to COVID-19. CDR3 amino acids: CASILTQDGSGNTIYF. The CDR3, as DNA: TGTGCCAGTATCCTCACACAGGACGGCTCTGGAAACACCATATATTTT.